The 25 T cell receptor beta chains given below trace back to one sample, sequenced in a study of T cell responses to AZD1222 COVID-19 vaccine. Clones were read by immunoSEQ multiplex PCR, and TCRdb kept only the in-frame ones, dropping some. The table shows around 130,000 clones, with 88% occurring only once. The sample consisted of peripheral blood, taken 28 days after the second AZD1222 dose. The receptor source for this set is an adult who received the AZD1222 COVID-19 vaccine.

This chain links TRBV3-1 (or the pseudogene TRBV3-2) with TRBJ1-5; no firm D call. CDR1 LGHDT and CDR2 YNNKEL come from the germline V gene (reference sequence). The ends were cut back, 1 base at V and 7 bases at J, with 5 bases in the middle. The CDR3 loop spans 12 amino acids. The CDR3 sequence: CASSQVGQPQHF. CDR3 bases: TGTGCCAGCAGCCAAGTTGGGCAGCCCCAGCATTTT.

In its sample, this clone was seen once. The chain uses TRBV2 and TRBJ2-1; TRBD1 agrees at 8 bases. V lost 6 bases, J lost 13 bases, and 5 bases stayed unmatched. The V gene's germline CDR1 is SNHLY and CDR2 FYNNEI. The CDR3 covers 11 residues. This chain's CDR3 is CASRVGTGQFF. DNA for the CDR3: TGTGCCAGCAGGGTGGGGACAGGACAGTTCTTC.

The genes are TRBV7-2 and TRBJ2-7, with TRBD2 as a possible D gene (6 bases). V lost 0 bases and J 2 bases, leaving 8 bases between the germline ends. The CDR3 is 14 residues long. Germline-derived CDR1 and CDR2 are SGHTA and FQGNSA. The CDR3 here is CASSLAGGPYEQYF. The CDR3 nucleotides are TGTGCCAGCAGCTTAGCGGGAGGTCCCTACGAGCAGTACTTC.

This chain connects TRBV27 to TRBJ2-2; TRBD1 aligns across 10 bases. Germline loops: CDR1 MNHEY, CDR2 SMNVEV (reference sequence). This CDR3 spans 16 amino acids. V lost 4 bases and J lost 5; bases outside the gene matches: 7. CDR3 residues: CASSSRRDRGTGELFF. The CDR3 nucleotides are TGTGCCAGCAGTTCCCGCCGGGACAGGGGTACCGGGGAGCTGTTTTTT.

This sequence joins TRBV28 and TRBJ2-3; D ambiguous. CDR1 is MDHEN, CDR2 SYDVKM, per germline. Trimming took 5 bases from V and 6 from J, leaving 9 bases between them. The CDR3 is 12 residues long. The CDR3 is CASSHHGDTQYF. In DNA, the CDR3 is TGTGCCAGCAGTCACCACGGGGATACGCAGTATTTT.

The chain carries TRBV28 and TRBJ1-1; TRBD1 matches at 8 bases. Trimming removed 8 bases from V and 0 bases from J; junction bases left unmatched: 8. Germline values: CDR1 MDHEN, CDR2 SYDVKM. The CDR3 spans 15 residues. CDR3 sequence reads: CASLPGQEMNTEAFF. The CDR3, as DNA: TGTGCCAGCTTACCGGGACAGGAGATGAACACTGAAGCTTTCTTT.

The rearrangement uses TRBV19 and TRBJ1-5; tentative D call: TRBD1 (5 bases). The ends were cut back, 1 base at V and 6 bases at J, with 16 bases in the middle. The CDR3 loop spans 16 amino acids. CDR1 is LNHDA and CDR2 is SQIVND in the germline V gene (reference sequence). For the CDR3, the DNA is TGTGCCAGTAGTATAGGCCCCCTGGGGGGTATTCAGCCCCAGCATTTT. This translates into CASSIGPLGGIQPQHF.

The chain employs TRBV5-1 and TRBJ1-4, with D unclear. Germline assignment: CDR1 SGHRS and CDR2 YFSETQ. The V end lost 0 bases, the J end lost 3 bases, and 3 bases lay between the germline ends. CDR3 length: 13 amino acids. CDR3 in amino acids: CASSLGANEKLFF. The CDR3 bases are TGCGCCAGCAGCTTGGGGGCTAATGAAAAACTGTTTTTT.

The rearrangement links TRBV5-4 to TRBJ1-2, with D uncertain. Trimming removed 4 bases at V and 4 bases at J, with 14 bases between. The germline CDR1 and CDR2 sequences are SGHNT and YYREEE (reference sequence). CDR3 size: 14 residues. The CDR3 reads CASSERGGGYGYTF. The CDR3, as DNA: TGTGCCAGCAGCGAACGGGGAGGAGGCTATGGCTACACCTTC.

This clone appeared once. The rearrangement uses TRBV7-9 and TRBJ2-1, with no clear D. Per germline, CDR1 SEHNR and CDR2 FQNEAQ (reference sequence). The V gene lost 2 bases and the J gene lost 5 bases, with 4 bases spanning the gap. The CDR3 loop spans 12 amino acids. The CDR3 spells CASSLTDNEQFF. The CDR3 DNA reads TGTGCCAGCAGCTTAACAGACAATGAGCAGTTCTTC. The full variable domain, its missing parts supplied by reference TRBV7-9 and TRBJ2-1, is DTGVSQNPRHKITKRGQNVTFRCDPISEHNRLYWYRQTLGQGPEFLTYFQNEAQLEKSRLLSDRFSAERPKGSFSTLEIQRTEQGDSAMYLCASSLTDNEQFFGPGTRLTVL.

The chain couples TRBV7-9 to TRBJ2-7; 11 bases are a match to TRBD2. Per the germline V gene, CDR1 is SEHNR and CDR2 is FQNEAQ (reference sequence). V lost 4 bases, J lost 2 bases, and 10 bases stayed unmatched. The CDR3 spans 17 residues. CDR3 sequence reads: CASSSGTSGRSPYEQYF. DNA of the CDR3: TGTGCCAGCAGCTCGGGGACTAGCGGCCGATCTCCCTACGAGCAGTACTTC.

The chain joins TRBV21-1 to TRBJ1-2; the D segment call TRBD1 is taken from the table without a DNA check. TRBV21-1 is a pseudogene locus. The CDR3 contains 16 residues. The CDR3, as DNA: TGTGCCAGCAGCAAAGACAGGGGGCGCGTCGACTATGGCTACACCTTC. It codes for CASSKDRGRVDYGYTF.

The gene calls are TRBV6-5 and TRBJ1-3; no definite D call. The V gene lost 5 bases and the J gene lost 0 bases, with 8 bases spanning the gap. There are 14 residues in the CDR3. Germline-derived CDR1 and CDR2 are MNHEY and SVGAGI. The CDR3 region has the DNA TGTGCCAGCAGTCAACTGATCTCTGGAAACACCATATATTTT. Translating it yields CASSQLISGNTIYF.

This clone was recorded only once. V gene TRBV15 combines with J gene TRBJ1-6; D unresolved. V gave up 0 bases and J gave up 9 bases, with 9 bases separating them. This CDR3 spans 14 amino acids. In germline, CDR1 is LNHNV, CDR2 YYDKDF (reference sequence). The CDR3 protein is CATSRDLRSSPLHF. The CDR3 coding sequence is TGTGCCACCAGCAGAGATCTAAGGAGTTCACCCCTCCACTTT.

In its sample, this clone was seen once. This chain joins TRBV18 and TRBJ1-1, with D possibly TRBD1 on 6 matching bases. The CDR3 length is 14 residues. From germline, CDR1 is KGHSH and CDR2 LQKENI. V lost 6 bases to trimming and J lost 8 bases, with 19 bases between them. The CDR3 protein is CASSAGGLRTEAFF. The CDR3, as DNA: TGTGCCAGCTCGGCTGGGGGCCTCCGGACGGAAGCTTTCTTT.

This chain connects TRBV7-9 to TRBJ2-1, with 9 bases aligning to TRBD2. The V and J ends lost 3 bases and 8 bases, in that order; junction bases with no gene match: 8. CDR1 and CDR2 (germline): SEHNR, FQNEAQ (reference sequence). The CDR3 spans 15 residues. The CDR3 DNA is TGTGCCAGCAGCTTCTTTTTGCGGGGGGGCGATGAGCAGTTCTTC. It yields the protein CASSFFLRGGDEQFF.

In its sample, this clone was seen a few times. This rearrangement joins TRBV30 to TRBJ1-2, with 9 bases that match TRBD1. J gave up 7 bases and V 0 bases, and 6 bases lay outside the gene matches. This CDR3 spans 14 amino acids. The V gene's germline CDR1 is GTSNPN and CDR2 SVGIG (reference sequence). CDR3 sequence reads: CAWSVSTGGTGYTF. The DNA of the CDR3 is TGTGCCTGGAGTGTTTCAACAGGGGGCACTGGCTACACCTTC.

This clone has only one observation. The J gene is TRBJ1-4, the V gene TRBV6-5; D unresolved. Germline assignment: CDR1 MNHEY and CDR2 SVGAGI. The germline V and J ends were trimmed by 8 bases and 0 bases, with 10 bases remaining between them. CDR3 length: 14 residues. The DNA of the CDR3 is TGTGCCAGCCGTAGAAGCTCAACTAATGAAAAACTGTTTTTT. It codes for CASRRSSTNEKLFF.

The chain is built from TRBV28 and TRBJ2-3; TRBD1 agrees at 7 bases. From germline, CDR1 is MDHEN and CDR2 SYDVKM. The CDR3 has 14 amino acids. Losses at the gene ends were 7 bases for V and 2 bases for J; bases not matched to a gene: 6. CDR3 amino acids: CASTYGTVTDTQYF. The CDR3, as DNA: TGTGCCAGCACTTACGGGACAGTCACAGATACGCAGTATTTT.

The rearrangement links TRBV10-3 to TRBJ2-6; a possible D gene is TRBD1 (5 bases). This CDR3 contains 16 residues. V was shortened by 6 bases and J by 0 bases, with 12 bases between the two germline ends. Germline V gene data show CDR1 as ENHRY and CDR2 as SYGVKD. The CDR3 DNA is TGTGCCATCAGCCTAGAAGGGGACTCTGGGGCCAACGTCCTGACTTTC. This translates into CAISLEGDSGANVLTF.

The chain has TRBV4-1 and TRBJ1-2; 7 bases match TRBD1. The length of the CDR3 is 17 residues. With V trimmed by 4 bases and J by 0 bases, 11 bases remained unmatched. The germline V gene has CDR1 MGHRA and CDR2 YSYEKL. The CDR3, as DNA: TGCGCCAGCAGCCTTACAGGGGTTAAAACTACTAACTATGGCTACACCTTC. Its translation is CASSLTGVKTTNYGYTF.

A remark on this clone: The sample contains more than one DNA sequence encoding this CDR3. The J gene is TRBJ1-2, the V gene TRBV5-1; D call uncertain. This CDR3 has 14 residues. Trimming shortened V by 2 bases and J by 0 bases, and 8 bases separated the two germline ends. Germline V gene lookup returns CDR1 SGHRS and CDR2 YFSETQ. The CDR3 sequence: CASSLESPNYGYTF. The CDR3 DNA is TGCGCCAGCAGCTTAGAGTCTCCTAACTATGGCTACACCTTC. Full variable domain (rest looked up from reference TRBV5-1 and TRBJ1-2): KAGVTQTPRYLIKTRGQQVTLSCSPISGHRSVSWYQQTPGQGLQFLFEYFSETQRNKGNFPGRFSGRQFSNSRSEMNVSTLELGDSALYLCASSLESPNYGYTFGSGTRLTVV.

The rearrangement uses TRBV6-1 and TRBJ1-2, with D perhaps TRBD1 (6 bases). The CDR3 runs 15 residues. Germline values: CDR1 MNHNS, CDR2 SASEGT. Trimming pared 2 bases from V and 2 bases from J, leaving 12 bases between. DNA for the CDR3: TGTGCCAGCAGTGAATTTGACAGGACAAACTATGGCTACACCTTC. Encoded protein: CASSEFDRTNYGYTF.

V gene TRBV10-1 combines with J gene TRBJ2-3; tentatively, D is TRBD2 (6 bases). The CDR3 runs to 14 residues. Trimming removed 5 bases at V and 5 bases at J, with 14 bases between. Germline V gene data show CDR1 as WNHNN and CDR2 as SYGVQD (reference sequence). The CDR3 sequence: CASSRGTARDTQYF. CDR3 DNA: TGCGCCAGCAGTCGGGGGACCGCAAGAGATACGCAGTATTTT.

V is TRBV4-2 and J is TRBJ2-2; TRBD2 matches at 8 bases. In germline, CDR1 is LGHNA, CDR2 YNFKEQ. The CDR3 length is 17 residues. The V segment lost 4 bases and the J segment 5 bases; nucleotides outside the gene matches: 12. CDR3 nucleotide sequence: TGTGCCAGCAGCCTGGGGCTGGGCGAGCGGGGGACCGGGGAGCTGTTTTTT. The encoded protein is CASSLGLGERGTGELFF.